This is a list of T cell receptor beta chains from one sample in a study of blood T cell repertoires in COVID-19. Only in-frame clones appear in the TCRdb table, and some are missing; sequencing was by immunoSEQ multiplex PCR. Among about 100,000 clones listed, roughly 92% were seen once. The specimen was peripheral blood. These receptors all come from a man aged 55 to 70 with acute or convalescent COVID-19. CDR3s include the opening cysteine and the closing phenylalanine or tryptophan. D genes are given only for firm matches. Clone size, where shown, is once, few, many, or a class for clones that have expanded.

CDR3aa,CDR3nt,v_gene,j_gene,d_gene,len,abundance
CASSLAGNGEAFF,TGTGCCAGCAGCTTAGCAGGGAATGGAGAAGCTTTCTTT,TRBV11-2,TRBJ1-1,-,13,-
CASSLWGTGGGYEQYF,TGTGCCAGCAGTTTATGGGGGACAGGGGGCGGCTACGAGCAGTACTTC,TRBV28,TRBJ2-7,TRBD1,16,-
CASSSRQGTNEKLFF,TGTGCCAGCAGCTCCCGACAGGGGACTAATGAAAAACTGTTTTTT,TRBV11-3,TRBJ1-4,TRBD1,15,-
CASSLASASLGYEQYF,TGCGCCAGCAGCTTGGCTTCAGCCTCGCTAGGCTACGAGCAGTACTTC,TRBV5-1,TRBJ2-7,-,16,-
CASSAGAGRSFDYGYTF,TGTGCCAGCAGCGCCGGCGCGGGGAGGTCTTTTGACTATGGCTACACCTTC,TRBV7-9,TRBJ1-2,-,17,-
CASSPQNTGELFF,TGTGCCAGCAGCCCACAGAACACCGGGGAGCTGTTTTTT,TRBV3-1/TRBV3-2,TRBJ2-2,-,13,-
CASQGGPGANVLTF,TGTGCCAGCCAGGGGGGACCTGGGGCCAACGTCCTGACTTTC,TRBV6-6,TRBJ2-6,-,14,-
CASSSTGATEAFF,TGTGCCAGCAGTTCCACAGGGGCCACTGAAGCTTTCTTT,TRBV27,TRBJ1-1,TRBD1,13,-
CASSPRQTGTGELFF,TGTGCCAGCTCACCCCGACAAACGGGGACCGGGGAGCTGTTTTTT,TRBV18,TRBJ2-2,-,15,-
CASSQIGRGANQPQHF,TGCGCCAGCAGTCAAATCGGCAGGGGTGCCAATCAGCCCCAGCATTTT,TRBV4-1,TRBJ1-5,-,16,-
CASSPTASNQPQHF,TGTGCCAGCAGCCCAACAGCTAGCAATCAGCCCCAGCATTTT,TRBV28,TRBJ1-5,-,14,-
CASSAYRGSGETQYF,TGTGCCAGTAGTGCATACAGGGGGTCAGGGGAGACCCAGTACTTC,TRBV19,TRBJ2-5,TRBD1,15,-
CASKPSASGETQYF,TGCGCCAGCAAACCCTCGGCTAGCGGGGAGACCCAGTACTTC,TRBV5-1,TRBJ2-5,TRBD2,14,-
CASRPEGNYGYTF,TGTGCCAGCAGACCCGAGGGTAACTATGGCTACACCTTC,TRBV12-3/TRBV12-4,TRBJ1-2,-,13,-
CASSPGGRSNQPQHF,TGTGCCAGCTCGCCGGGAGGGAGAAGCAATCAGCCCCAGCATTTT,TRBV18,TRBJ1-5,-,15,once
CASSLSSGSYNEQFF,TGTGCCAGCAGCTTATCTAGCGGGAGCTACAATGAGCAGTTCTTC,TRBV7-3,TRBJ2-1,TRBD2,15,-
CASTDASSYGYTF,TGTGCCAGCACTGACGCGTCTTCCTATGGCTACACCTTC,TRBV2,TRBJ1-2,-,13,few
CATSDMDSPYNEQFF,TGTGCCACCAGTGATATGGACAGCCCATACAATGAGCAGTTCTTC,TRBV24-1,TRBJ2-1,-,15,-
CAWSATYNEQFF,TGTGCCTGGAGTGCTACTTACAATGAGCAGTTCTTC,TRBV30,TRBJ2-1,-,12,-
CASSLPGQGPDTQYF,TGTGCCAGCAGCTTGCCGGGACAGGGGCCAGATACGCAGTATTTT,TRBV5-4,TRBJ2-3,TRBD1,15,-
CASSHRGGYNYGYTF,TGTGCCAGCAGCCACCGAGGGGGTTATAACTATGGCTACACCTTC,TRBV3-1/TRBV3-2,TRBJ1-2,-,15,-
CATSDLKGRGLDQPQHF,TGTGCCACCAGTGATTTGAAGGGTCGGGGACTGGATCAGCCCCAGCATTTT,TRBV24-1,TRBJ1-5,-,17,-
CASSSRTGFTDTQYF,TGTGCCAGCAGTTCCCGGACAGGTTTCACAGATACGCAGTATTTT,TRBV28,TRBJ2-3,TRBD1,15,-
CASSLGREGRWKQYF,TGTGCCAGCAGCCTAGGGCGGGAGGGAAGGTGGAAGCAGTACTTC,TRBV7-9,TRBJ2-7,TRBD2,15,once